Sequencing of this TCR beta chain was carried out in a study of T-cell memory formation after mild COVID-19. The study's findings and limits: Certain responding clones were present in pre-infection memory, suggesting participation of cross-reactive memory.

As regards this clonotype: Its antigen is undetermined.

TCRdb re-called the 5' RACE reads with MiXCR, one entry per CDR3 protein. The sample records about 400,000 distinct CDR3 sequences, less than 25% being singletons. The receptor was isolated from an adult woman who had mild COVID-19 (a few samples of this study predate the infection). Cell type and time point are not known. The sample was PBMCs or a T cell subset sorted from them (not recorded which).

The CDR3, as DNA: TGTGCCAGCTTCGGCGACGGCTCTTTCTTTGAGCAGTACTTC. It specifies CASFGDGSFFEQYF. The rearrangement joins TRBV7-8 to TRBJ2-7, with D unresolved. V dropped 8 bases and J dropped 7 bases, with 21 bases sitting between them. Per germline, CDR1 SGHVS and CDR2 FQNEAQ. This CDR3 comprises 14 residues.